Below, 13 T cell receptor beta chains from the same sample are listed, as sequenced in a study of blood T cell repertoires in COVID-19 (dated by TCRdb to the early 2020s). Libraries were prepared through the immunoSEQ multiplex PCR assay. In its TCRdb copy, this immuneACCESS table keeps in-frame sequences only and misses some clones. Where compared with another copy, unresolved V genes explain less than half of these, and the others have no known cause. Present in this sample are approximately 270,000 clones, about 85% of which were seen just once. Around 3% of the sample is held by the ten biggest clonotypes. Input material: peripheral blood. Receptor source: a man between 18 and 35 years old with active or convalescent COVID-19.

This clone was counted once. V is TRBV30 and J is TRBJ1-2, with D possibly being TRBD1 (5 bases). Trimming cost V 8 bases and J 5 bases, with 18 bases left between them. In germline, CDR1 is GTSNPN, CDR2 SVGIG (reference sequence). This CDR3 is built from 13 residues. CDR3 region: CARWLGGLYGYTF. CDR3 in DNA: TGTGCCCGGTGGTTGGGGGGACTTTATGGCTACACCTTC.

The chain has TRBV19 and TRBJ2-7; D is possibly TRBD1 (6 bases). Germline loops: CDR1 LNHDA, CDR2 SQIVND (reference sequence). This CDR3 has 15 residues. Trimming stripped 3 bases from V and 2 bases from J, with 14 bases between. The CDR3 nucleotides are TGTGCCAGTAGTATGCAGGCAGGGGCGGCCTACGAGCAGTACTTC. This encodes CASSMQAGAAYEQYF.

This chain's CDR3 is CASSDSSGGVTEAFF. CDR3 nucleotides: TGTGCCAGCAGTGATTCCTCCGGGGGGGTCACTGAAGCTTTCTTT. The chain uses TRBV2 and TRBJ1-1; D possibly corresponds to TRBD1 (5 bases). V was pared by 3 bases and J by 4 bases, with 15 bases between. The CDR3 length is 15 residues. The V gene's germline CDR1 is SNHLY and CDR2 FYNNEI.

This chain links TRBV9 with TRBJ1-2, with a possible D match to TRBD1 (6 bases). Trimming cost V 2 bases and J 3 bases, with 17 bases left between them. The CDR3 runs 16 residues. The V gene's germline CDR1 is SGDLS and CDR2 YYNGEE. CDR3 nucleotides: TGTGCCAGCAGCGTTTACCCCAGGGGAGTGGACTATGGCTACACCTTC. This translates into CASSVYPRGVDYGYTF.

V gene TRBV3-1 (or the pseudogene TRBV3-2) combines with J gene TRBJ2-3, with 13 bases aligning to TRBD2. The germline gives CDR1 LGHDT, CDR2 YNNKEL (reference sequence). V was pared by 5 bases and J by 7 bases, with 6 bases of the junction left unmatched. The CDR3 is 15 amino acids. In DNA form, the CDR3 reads TGTGCCAGCAGCGCGGGACTAGCGGGGATTAATACGCAGTATTTT. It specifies CASSAGLAGINTQYF.

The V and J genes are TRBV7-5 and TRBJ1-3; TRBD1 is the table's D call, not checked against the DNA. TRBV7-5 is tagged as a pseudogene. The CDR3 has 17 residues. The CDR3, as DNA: TGTGCCAGAAGCTTTAGGACAGGGTCTAGCTCTGGAAACACCATATATTTT. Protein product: CARSFRTGSSSGNTIYF.

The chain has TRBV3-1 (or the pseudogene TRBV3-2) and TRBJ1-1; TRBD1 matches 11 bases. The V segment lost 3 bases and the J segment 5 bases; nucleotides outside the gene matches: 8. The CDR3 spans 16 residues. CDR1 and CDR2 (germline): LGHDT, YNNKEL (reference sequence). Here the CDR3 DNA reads TGTGCCAGCAGCCATGGACTCGGGACAGGGGGTACTGAAGCTTTCTTT. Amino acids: CASSHGLGTGGTEAFF.

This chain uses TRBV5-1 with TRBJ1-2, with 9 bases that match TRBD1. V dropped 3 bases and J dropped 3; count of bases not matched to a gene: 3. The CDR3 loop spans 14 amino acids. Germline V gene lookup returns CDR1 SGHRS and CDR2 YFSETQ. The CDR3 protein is CASSWGTGYYGYTF. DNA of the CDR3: TGCGCCAGCAGCTGGGGGACAGGGTACTATGGCTACACCTTC.

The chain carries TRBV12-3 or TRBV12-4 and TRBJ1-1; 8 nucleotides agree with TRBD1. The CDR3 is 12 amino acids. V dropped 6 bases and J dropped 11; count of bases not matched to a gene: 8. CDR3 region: CASSYVDREAFF. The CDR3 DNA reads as TGTGCCAGCAGCTACGTGGACAGGGAGGCTTTCTTT.

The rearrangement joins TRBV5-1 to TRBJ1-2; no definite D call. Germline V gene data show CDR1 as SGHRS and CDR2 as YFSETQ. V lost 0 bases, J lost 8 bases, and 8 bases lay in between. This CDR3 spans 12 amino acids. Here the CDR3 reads CASSLDLGGYTF. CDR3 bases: TGCGCCAGCAGCTTGGATCTAGGAGGCTACACCTTC.

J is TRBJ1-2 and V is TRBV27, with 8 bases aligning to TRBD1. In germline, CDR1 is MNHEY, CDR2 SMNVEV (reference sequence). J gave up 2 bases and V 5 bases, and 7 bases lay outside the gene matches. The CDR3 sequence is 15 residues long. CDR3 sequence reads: CASSASYRGNYGYTF. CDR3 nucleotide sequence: TGTGCCAGCAGTGCCTCATACAGGGGGAACTATGGCTACACCTTC.

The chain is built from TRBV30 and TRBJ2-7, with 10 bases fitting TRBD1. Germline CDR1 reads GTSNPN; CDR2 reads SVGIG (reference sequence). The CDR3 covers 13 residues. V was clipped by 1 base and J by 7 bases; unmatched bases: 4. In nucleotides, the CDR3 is TGTGCCTGGAGTGGGGACAGGGGTCTAGAGCAGTACTTC. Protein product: CAWSGDRGLEQYF.

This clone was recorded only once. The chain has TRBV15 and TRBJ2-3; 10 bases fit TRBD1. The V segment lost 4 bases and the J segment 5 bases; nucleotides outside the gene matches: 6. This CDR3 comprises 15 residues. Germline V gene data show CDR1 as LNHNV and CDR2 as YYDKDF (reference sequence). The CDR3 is CATSTDRGRIDTQYF. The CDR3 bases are TGTGCCACCAGCACCGACAGGGGGCGGATAGATACGCAGTATTTT. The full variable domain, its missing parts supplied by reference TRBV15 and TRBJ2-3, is DAMVIQNPRYQVTQFGKPVTLSCSQTLNHNVMYWYQQKSSQAPKLLFHYYDKDFNNEADTPDNFQSRRPNTSFCFLDIRSPGLGDTAMYLCATSTDRGRIDTQYFGPGTRLTVL.